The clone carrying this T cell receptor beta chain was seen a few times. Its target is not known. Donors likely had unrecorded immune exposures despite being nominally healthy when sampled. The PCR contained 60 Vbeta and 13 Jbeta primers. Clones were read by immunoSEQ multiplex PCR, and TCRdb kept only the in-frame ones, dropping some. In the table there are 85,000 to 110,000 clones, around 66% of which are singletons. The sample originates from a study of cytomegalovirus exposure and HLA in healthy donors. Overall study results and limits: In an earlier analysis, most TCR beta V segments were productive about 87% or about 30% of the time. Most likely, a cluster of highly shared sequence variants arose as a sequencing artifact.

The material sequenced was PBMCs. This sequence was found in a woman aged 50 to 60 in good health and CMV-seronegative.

CDR3 in amino acids: CASSPAPDRVTEAFF. Written as DNA, the CDR3 is TGTGCCAGCTCACCCGCTCCGGACAGGGTTACTGAAGCTTTCTTT. The chain has TRBV18 and TRBJ1-1, with 8 bases identical to TRBD1. Germline CDR1 reads KGHSH; CDR2 reads LQKENI. Trimming took 3 bases from V and 5 from J; bases not matched to a gene: 8. The CDR3 totals 15 residues.